This T cell receptor beta chain came from a study of regulatory T cells in long-lasting Graves disease. General study points: Favored usage of TRBV28, TRBJ1-2 and TRBJ2-5 was recorded in persistent disease.

With respect to this clonotype: What it binds is not known.

iRepertoire HTBI primers and Arm-PCR of CDR3 regions built TCR beta libraries. In TCRdb, the multiplex PCR reads were re-called with MiXCR into one record per CDR3 protein. The sample contains 350,000 to 450,000 distinct CDR3 sequences, more than 20% of which appear only once. V was clipped by 6 bases and J by 3 bases, with 20 bases between them. Germline CDR1 DFQATT, CDR2 SNEGSKA (reference sequence). The CDR3 is 15 amino acids. Stated time point: persistent/refractory GD, antithyroid drugs over 5 years with positive TRAb. There was RNA extracted from PBMCs, and the TCR library was made from it. It was American Thyroid Association guidelines that determined Graves' disease diagnosis. The patients were drawn from one endocrinology department in Xi'an, China.

This chain uses TRBV20-1 with TRBJ1-1; tentative D call: TRBD1 (5 bases). Material: peripheral blood mononuclear cells (PBMCs), obtained when the disease was refractory, from a patient treated with antithyroid drugs. This clonotype originated in a middle-aged woman with Graves disease. CDR3 sequence reads: CSARRGDSGDTEAFF. DNA of the CDR3: TGCAGTGCCCGCAGAGGAGATTCGGGGGACACTGAAGCTTTCTTT.